Ten or more counts support the clone carrying this TCR beta chain. Its antigen is not known. The study defined stable Graves' hyperthyroidism as no ophthalmopathy progression within 18 months. Aged 18 to 65, the patients had hyperthyroidism that was newly diagnosed and had lasted under 2 months. This sample stems from a study of T cells in Graves' hyperthyroidism and ophthalmopathy. Findings and caveats of the study: Ophthalmopathy and stable hyperthyroidism were separated by a 13 V-J model.

The V end was cut by 11 bases, the J end by 0 bases, with 14 bases between. This CDR3 has 15 residues. The germline gives CDR1 SNHLY, CDR2 FYNNEI. TCR beta CDR3 region amplification was performed from RNA transcripts. First-round RT-PCR of the TCR CDR3 relied on the HTBI primer set. MiXCR, run by TCRdb on the multiplex PCR reads, gives a single entry per CDR3 protein. The sample has some 98,000 distinct CDR3 sequences; 35% to 45% are singletons. The source of this sequence is a woman in her 30s with Graves' hyperthyroidism. The gene calls are TRBV2 and TRBJ1-6; no clear D gene. Input material: peripheral blood or thyroid tissue (not recorded which). The CDR3 bases are TGTGCCGGGAGGCGGGAGAGCTCCTATAATTCACCCCTCCACTTT. It is translated as CAGRRESSYNSPLHF.